Shown below are 29 T cell receptor beta chains from a single sample sequenced in a study of Ad26.COV2.S vaccination and SARS-CoV-2 variants. Sequenced by immunoSEQ multiplex PCR; TCRdb stores in-frame clones only, minus some. Among hundreds of thousands of clones listed, roughly nine tenths were seen once. This material consisted of peripheral blood, taken after recovery from COVID-19. Receptors originate from a human donor who had recovered from COVID-19.

This chain connects TRBV7-6 to TRBJ2-7; possible D gene TRBD2, 5 bases. V shed 1 base and J shed 2 bases, with 12 bases lying between them. Germline V lookup: CDR1 SGHVS, CDR2 FNYEAQ. The CDR3 covers 15 residues. CDR3 sequence: CASSLERVGAYEQYF. In DNA, the CDR3 is TGTGCCAGCAGCTTAGAGAGGGTTGGAGCCTACGAGCAGTACTTC. The whole variable domain, remainder taken from reference TRBV7-6 and TRBJ2-7, is GAGVSQSPRYKVTKRGQDVALRCDPISGHVSLYWYRQALGQGPEFLTYFNYEAQQDKSGLPNDRFSAERPEGSISTLTIQRTEQRDSAMYRCASSLERVGAYEQYFGPGTRLTVT.

J is TRBJ2-3 and V is TRBV9; no clear D. The CDR3 spans 15 residues. Germline values: CDR1 SGDLS, CDR2 YYNGEE. Trimming removed 7 bases at V and 1 base at J, with 16 bases between. This CDR3 reads CASGPQGFGTDTQYF. In DNA form, the CDR3 reads TGTGCCAGCGGTCCTCAAGGGTTCGGCACAGATACGCAGTATTTT.

This clone has more than one count but fewer than ten. The CDR3 reads CASSPTRGLGYGYTF. CDR3 in DNA: TGTGCCAGTAGTCCTACCAGGGGATTAGGATATGGCTACACCTTC. The chain has TRBV19 and TRBJ1-2, with D possibly being TRBD1 (6 bases). The germline gives CDR1 LNHDA, CDR2 SQIVND (reference sequence). This CDR3 is 15 amino acids long. Trimming left V 5 bases short and J 5 bases short, with 18 bases between.

This clone was counted between two and nine times. This chain uses TRBV19 with TRBJ1-5, with D possibly TRBD1 on 5 matching bases. The V gene's germline CDR1 is LNHDA and CDR2 SQIVND (reference sequence). Trimming took off 5 bases at V and 3 bases at J, with 8 bases between the two ends. CDR3 size: 13 residues. The CDR3 coding sequence is TGTGCCAGTAGTTCCGGGACCAATCAGCCCCAGCATTTT. Its translation is CASSSGTNQPQHF.

The CDR3 sequence is CASSPIEPRGTEAFF. The DNA of the CDR3 is TGTGCCAGCTCACCCATAGAACCGAGGGGCACTGAAGCTTTCTTT. The chain employs TRBV18 and TRBJ1-1; the D gene is possibly TRBD1 (5 bases). Between the trimmed V and J ends, which lost 3 bases and 4 bases, there was a span of 15 bases. From germline, CDR1 is KGHSH and CDR2 LQKENI. CDR3 length: 15 residues.

The chain employs TRBV5-1 and TRBJ1-1, with D perhaps matching TRBD1 (5 bases). Germline V gene data show CDR1 as SGHRS and CDR2 as YFSETQ. The CDR3 covers 16 residues. Trimming stripped 2 bases from V and 0 bases from J, with 14 bases between. The chain's CDR3 is CASSLQVRNMNTEAFF. The CDR3 nucleotides are TGCGCCAGCAGCTTACAGGTCCGGAACATGAACACTGAAGCTTTCTTT.

The V call is TRBV3-1 (or the pseudogene TRBV3-2), the J call TRBJ2-7, with 10 bases matching TRBD1. The J segment lost 2 bases and the V segment lost 4 bases, leaving 5 bases of the junction unmatched. Germline loops: CDR1 LGHDT, CDR2 YNNKEL (reference sequence). The CDR3 totals 15 residues. CDR3: CASSRTGTGAYEQYF. CDR3 in DNA: TGTGCCAGCAGCCGCACCGGGACAGGGGCCTACGAGCAGTACTTC.

The rearrangement links TRBV6-6 to TRBJ1-2, with a tentative D call TRBD1 (6 bases). Between the trimmed V and J ends, which lost 5 bases and 6 bases, there was a span of 19 bases. From germline, CDR1 is MNHNY and CDR2 SVGAGI (reference sequence). The CDR3 totals 15 residues. DNA of the CDR3: TGTGCCAGCAGTAACATCAGGGGCGGGGGAGATGGCTACACCTTC. This gives the protein CASSNIRGGGDGYTF.

The rearrangement uses TRBV10-3 and TRBJ2-3; TRBD2 agrees at 8 bases. The germline CDR1 and CDR2 sequences are ENHRY and SYGVKD. The CDR3 is 13 residues long. V shed 8 bases, J shed 4 bases, and the junction held 5 bases outside the gene matches. The CDR3 DNA follows: TGTGCCATCTCGGGGGGGCAATCAGATACGCAGTATTTT. This encodes CAISGGQSDTQYF.

The chain has TRBV2 and TRBJ2-7; D is unclear. CDR3 length equals 14 residues. Trimming removed 2 bases at V and 2 bases at J, with 10 bases between. Germline assignment: CDR1 SNHLY and CDR2 FYNNEI. CDR3 DNA: TGTGCCAGCAGTGAATCCGGCGGACCCTACGAGCAGTACTTC. This encodes CASSESGGPYEQYF.

The chain couples TRBV7-2 to TRBJ2-1; D is possibly TRBD2 (6 bases). Between the trimmed V and J ends, which lost 5 bases and 8 bases, there was a span of 16 bases. The CDR3 covers 14 residues. CDR1 and CDR2 (germline): SGHTA, FQGNSA. CDR3 nucleotide sequence: TGTGCCAGCAGCCGCCGGAGTGGGGAGGATGAGCAGTTCTTC. Translating it yields CASSRRSGEDEQFF.

V gene TRBV7-8 combines with J gene TRBJ1-5; TRBD1 matches 7 bases. Germline-derived CDR1 and CDR2 are SGHVS and FQNEAQ. J gave up 4 bases and V 3 bases, and 3 bases lay outside the gene matches. The CDR3 length is 14 residues. The CDR3 is CASSFGQANQPQHF. CDR3 bases: TGTGCCAGCAGCTTCGGACAGGCTAATCAGCCCCAGCATTTT.

The chain couples TRBV27 to TRBJ2-3; possible D gene TRBD2, 5 bases. Germline CDR1 reads MNHEY; CDR2 reads SMNVEV (reference sequence). The germline V and J ends were trimmed by 6 bases and 3 bases, with 10 bases remaining between them. The CDR3 runs 13 residues. The CDR3 DNA sequence: TGTGCCAGCAGCCTAGGGAGAACAGATACGCAGTATTTT. This encodes CASSLGRTDTQYF.

This chain uses TRBV6-2 or TRBV6-3 with TRBJ1-4; 10 bases are shared with TRBD1. Germline CDR1 reads MNHEY; CDR2 reads SVGEGT. The CDR3 loop spans 17 amino acids. V was clipped by 2 bases and J by 2 bases; unmatched bases: 5. The DNA of the CDR3 is TGTGCCAGCAGTTACGGGGACAGGGGATTGACTAATGAAAAACTGTTTTTT. Its translation: CASSYGDRGLTNEKLFF.

V and J are TRBV4-1 and TRBJ1-5; D perhaps matches TRBD1 (5 bases). The germline V gene has CDR1 MGHRA and CDR2 YSYEKL. V was cut by 1 base and J by 2 bases, with 9 bases left in between. The CDR3 spans 15 residues. The CDR3 here is CASSQGGGGNQPQHF. CDR3 nucleotide sequence: TGCGCCAGCAGCCAAGGGGGCGGGGGCAATCAGCCCCAGCATTTT.

The chain couples TRBV11-3 to TRBJ2-3, with 14 bases matching TRBD2. Trimming at V came to 5 bases and at J to 6 bases, leaving 7 bases not matched to a gene. Per the germline V gene, CDR1 is SGHNT and CDR2 is YENEEA. The CDR3 length is 16 residues. The CDR3 coding sequence is TGTGCCAGCAGCCGGGGACTAGCGGGGGCCCGGGATACGCAGTATTTT. Translated: CASSRGLAGARDTQYF.

The chain has TRBV2 and TRBJ2-1; 12 bases map to TRBD2. Per germline, CDR1 SNHLY and CDR2 FYNNEI. The ends lost 1 base at V and 9 bases at J; junction bases unmatched: 4. The CDR3 contains 15 residues. CDR3: CASSEGGLAGGEQFF. CDR3 DNA sequence: TGTGCCAGCAGTGAAGGGGGACTAGCGGGTGGTGAGCAGTTCTTC.

The chain is built from TRBV5-1 and TRBJ2-3; D is uncertain. Germline V gene data show CDR1 as SGHRS and CDR2 as YFSETQ. Trimming pared 5 bases from V and 0 bases from J, leaving 7 bases between. The CDR3 consists of 13 residues. The CDR3: CASRSGSTDTQYF. For the CDR3, the DNA is TGCGCCAGCAGATCCGGCAGCACAGATACGCAGTATTTT.

This rearrangement joins TRBV6-5 to TRBJ1-6, with 7 bases identical to TRBD1. The germline V gene encodes CDR1 MNHEY and CDR2 SVGAGI. After removal of 0 bases from V and 7 bases from J, the junction contained 6 bases not matched to a gene. The CDR3 totals 16 residues. In DNA form, the CDR3 reads TGTGCCAGCAGTTACTCGAACGGCAGGGGGAATTCACCCCTCCACTTT. Its translation: CASSYSNGRGNSPLHF.

J is TRBJ1-6 and V is TRBV2; D is unresolved. Trimming left V 6 bases short and J 10 bases short, with 13 bases between. CDR3 length equals 13 residues. CDR1 SNHLY and CDR2 FYNNEI come from the germline V gene. The CDR3, as DNA: TGTGCCAGCAGCGACTTGGGGAGGTCACCCCTCCACTTT. It translates to CASSDLGRSPLHF.

The V and J genes are TRBV19 and TRBJ2-3; no definite D call. CDR3 length: 16 residues. Germline assignment: CDR1 LNHDA and CDR2 SQIVND (reference sequence). Trimming cost V 5 bases and J 2 bases, with 17 bases left between them. The CDR3 DNA reads as TGTGCCAGTAGTCTGAGCCACAATACGATCACAGATACGCAGTATTTT. Translation gives CASSLSHNTITDTQYF.

The genes are TRBV29-1 and TRBJ1-1, with 7 nucleotides matching TRBD1. J was trimmed by 5 bases and V by 4 bases; bases with no gene match: 7. This CDR3 is built from 13 residues. CDR1 and CDR2 (germline): SQVTM, ANQGSEA. In DNA form, the CDR3 reads TGCAGCGTTGCGGAGGGACAGACGACTGAAGCTTTCTTT. Protein product: CSVAEGQTTEAFF. Based on the CDR3 plus reference TRBV29-1 and TRBJ1-1, the full variable domain is SAVISQKPSRDICQRGTSLTIQCQVDSQVTMMFWYRQQPGQSLTLIATANQGSEATYESGFVIDKFPISRPNLTFSTLTVSNMSPEDSSIYLCSVAEGQTTEAFFGQGTRLTVV.

This rearrangement joins TRBV6-5 to TRBJ1-1, with D hard to call. Deletions cut 7 bases from V and 0 bases from J, with 9 bases between. CDR1 and CDR2 (germline): MNHEY, SVGAGI. This CDR3 region has 13 residues. The CDR3 sequence is CASNPTVNTEAFF. The CDR3 DNA reads as TGTGCCAGCAACCCAACGGTGAACACTGAAGCTTTCTTT.

V is TRBV4-3 and J is TRBJ2-3; no clear D gene. Germline lookup yields CDR1 LGHNA and CDR2 YSLEER. The CDR3 contains 18 residues. V was trimmed by 1 base and J by 4 bases, leaving 21 bases between them. CDR3 nucleotide sequence: TGCGCCAGCAGCCAAGTGGTCAACGCCGGCTCTAATCCAGATACGCAGTATTTT. It translates to CASSQVVNAGSNPDTQYF.

The chain carries TRBV6-4 and TRBJ1-6; D is unresolved. In germline, CDR1 is MRHNA, CDR2 SNTAGT. V was clipped by 0 bases and J by 10 bases, with 10 bases between them. The CDR3 has 14 residues. CDR3 region: CASSDSRVGSPLHF. CDR3 coding DNA: TGTGCCAGCAGTGACTCAAGGGTTGGGTCACCCCTCCACTTT.

The rearrangement uses TRBV9 and TRBJ2-1, with D tentatively TRBD1 (6 bases). Per germline, CDR1 SGDLS and CDR2 YYNGEE. The CDR3 runs to 15 residues. The ends were cut back, 0 bases at V and 6 bases at J, with 13 bases in the middle. CDR3 sequence: CASSVATGWLNEQFF. CDR3 coding DNA: TGTGCCAGCAGCGTAGCTACAGGGTGGCTCAATGAGCAGTTCTTC.

The chain links TRBV6-6 to TRBJ1-2; D remains unclear. V lost 8 bases, J lost 2 bases, and 18 bases lay in between. CDR3 length: 15 residues. Germline assignment: CDR1 MNHNY and CDR2 SVGAGI (reference sequence). For the CDR3, the DNA is TGTGCCAGCGTTAGTAGGGCCAAATCAAACTATGGCTACACCTTC. Its protein product is CASVSRAKSNYGYTF.

This chain joins TRBV10-3 and TRBJ1-1; D is unclear. The V and J ends lost 0 bases and 11 bases respectively, with 16 bases between them. Germline CDR1 and CDR2: ENHRY and SYGVKD. This CDR3 has 14 residues. CDR3 region: CAISESSGQTQAFF. For the CDR3, the DNA is TGTGCCATCAGTGAGTCAAGTGGGCAGACACAGGCTTTCTTT.

V and J are TRBV18 and TRBJ1-5; 8 positions agree with TRBD1. The J segment lost 3 bases and the V segment lost 4 bases, leaving 5 bases of the junction unmatched. Per germline, CDR1 KGHSH and CDR2 LQKENI. The CDR3 runs 15 residues. The CDR3 DNA reads as TGTGCCAGCTCACAGGACAGGGATATCAATCAGCCCCAGCATTTT. It yields the protein CASSQDRDINQPQHF. Complete variable domain (other parts from reference TRBV18 and TRBJ1-5): NAGVMQNPRHLVRRRGQEARLRCSPMKGHSHVYWYRQLPEEGLKFMVYLQKENIIDESGMPKERFSAEFPKEGPSILRIQQVVRGDSAAYFCASSQDRDINQPQHFGDGTRLSIL.